This TCR beta chain was retrieved from a study of long-term antiretroviral therapy in people with HIV. Study conclusions and caveats: There were no data on ART adherence, viral resistance or therapy changes, a gap that limits inferences about post-ART repertoire changes. Across all time points, the repertoire was dominated by clones that expanded before ART.

V lost 2 bases and J lost 7; bases outside the gene matches: 13. Germline loops: CDR1 SEHNR, CDR2 FQNEAQ (reference sequence). CDR3 length: 17 residues. As for this clone: Its target is not known.

Samples were assayed with immunoSEQ v3.0 at survey level. Some clones are missing from TCRdb's copy, which holds only in-frame ones; the method was immunoSEQ multiplex PCR. Among about 19,000 clones listed, 80% were seen once. At minimum, one pre-ART and two post-ART PBMC samples were obtained from each donor. The receptor was isolated from a woman aged 40 to 50 with HIV. The sample consisted of unsorted PBMCs, taken 0.2 years after starting antiretroviral therapy. This chain connects TRBV7-9 to TRBJ1-4; 7 bases are a match to TRBD1. CDR3 nucleotides: TGTGCCAGCAGCTTACCCCGGGGAGACAGGGACGGTGAAAAACTGTTTTTT. This sequence encodes CASSLPRGDRDGEKLFF.